Below, 18 T cell receptor beta chains from the same sample are listed, as sequenced in a study of blood T cell repertoires in COVID-19. The assay was immunoSEQ multiplex PCR, and TCRdb's table has in-frame clones only and misses some. The data show about 74,000 clones, 84% seen once. Sequencing was done on a sample of peripheral blood. These receptors were obtained from a man between 65 and 80 years old with acute or convalescent COVID-19.

The chain carries TRBV28 and TRBJ2-1, with 9 bases matching TRBD2. Germline V CDR1 and CDR2: MDHEN, SYDVKM. V was clipped by 6 bases and J by 4 bases; unmatched bases: 7. The CDR3 runs 15 residues. The CDR3 loop is CASSPSGKIYNEQFF. The DNA of the CDR3 is TGTGCCAGCAGCCCTAGCGGGAAAATTTACAATGAGCAGTTCTTC.

V gene TRBV15 combines with J gene TRBJ2-2, with D perhaps matching TRBD2 (7 bases). The CDR3 runs to 16 residues. Per the germline V gene, CDR1 is LNHNV and CDR2 is YYDKDF (reference sequence). V gave up 7 bases and J gave up 6 bases, with 21 bases separating them. CDR3 region: CATTRGGDSKAGELFF. CDR3 DNA sequence: TGTGCCACCACCCGAGGGGGGGACTCCAAGGCCGGGGAGCTGTTTTTT.

This clone was detected only a few times. J is TRBJ2-2 and V is TRBV11-2, with 13 bases fitting TRBD2. Trimming at V came to 6 bases and at J to 0 bases, leaving 10 bases not matched to a gene. Germline V CDR1 and CDR2: SGHAT, FQNNGV. This CDR3 comprises 19 residues. CDR3 protein: CASSPTTSGRDTNTGELFF. CDR3 in DNA: TGTGCCAGCAGTCCCACTACTAGCGGGAGGGATACGAACACCGGGGAGCTGTTTTTT. Full variable domain (outside the CDR3, taken from reference TRBV11-2 and TRBJ2-2): EAGVAQSPRYKIIEKRQSVAFWCNPISGHATLYWYQQILGQGPKLLIQFQNNGVVDDSQLPKDRFSAERLKGVDSTLKIQPAKLEDSAVYLCASSPTTSGRDTNTGELFFGEGSRLTVL.

The chain employs TRBV29-1 and TRBJ1-5, with 11 positions matching TRBD1. The CDR3 is 12 residues long. Germline values: CDR1 SQVTM, CDR2 ANQGSEA. Losses at the gene ends were 7 bases for V and 6 bases for J; bases not matched to a gene: 2. The CDR3, as DNA: TGCAGCGCTGGGACAGGGGGTCAGCCCCAGCATTTT. This encodes CSAGTGGQPQHF.

The chain employs TRBV19 and TRBJ1-2; 9 nucleotides align to TRBD1. V dropped 4 bases and J dropped 2; count of bases not matched to a gene: 8. This CDR3 comprises 16 residues. CDR1 is LNHDA and CDR2 is SQIVND in the germline V gene (reference sequence). The CDR3 reads CASSKFPGQGNYGYTF. The CDR3 DNA follows: TGTGCCAGTAGTAAATTCCCGGGACAGGGCAACTATGGCTACACCTTC. The full variable domain, completed using reference TRBV19 and TRBJ1-2, is DGGITQSPKYLFRKEGQNVTLSCEQNLNHDAMYWYRQDPGQGLRLIYYSQIVNDFQKGDIAEGYSVSREKKESFPLTVTSAQKNPTAFYLCASSKFPGQGNYGYTFGSGTRLTVV.

The rearrangement uses TRBV21-1 and TRBJ2-5; the table's D call, TRBD2, was not checked against the DNA. TRBV21-1 represents a pseudogene. This CDR3 is built from 12 residues. DNA of the CDR3: TGTGCCAGCAGCACCTCTGCGGAGACCCAGTACTTC. Protein product: CASSTSAETQYF.

This chain links TRBV6-5 with TRBJ1-6; D might be TRBD1 (6 bases). Germline assignment: CDR1 MNHEY and CDR2 SVGAGI. Trimming removed 4 bases at V and 5 bases at J, with 12 bases between. This CDR3 contains 15 residues. CDR3 sequence reads: CASSSRQADNSPLHF. The CDR3 coding sequence is TGTGCCAGCAGTTCCCGACAGGCCGATAATTCACCCCTCCACTTT.

This sequence joins TRBV27 and TRBJ2-7; weak D call: TRBD2 (7 bases). The ends were cut back, 5 bases at V and 3 bases at J, with 20 bases in the middle. The germline CDR1 and CDR2 sequences are MNHEY and SMNVEV (reference sequence). The CDR3 loop spans 16 amino acids. The CDR3 sequence is CASSPPGRGAVYEQYF. Written as DNA, the CDR3 is TGTGCCAGCAGTCCCCCAGGGAGGGGGGCCGTCTACGAGCAGTACTTC.

The V and J genes are TRBV2 and TRBJ2-2; possible D gene TRBD1, 5 bases. The CDR3 sequence is 13 residues long. Germline V gene sequence: CDR1 SNHLY, CDR2 FYNNEI. Trimming took 6 bases from V and 6 from J, leaving 11 bases between them. CDR3 sequence reads: CASRGPAAGELFF. As DNA, the CDR3 is TGTGCCAGCAGGGGGCCGGCTGCCGGGGAGCTGTTTTTT.

V is TRBV11-3 and J is TRBJ2-3; D may be TRBD2 (5 bases). CDR3 length equals 14 residues. With 5 bases removed from V and 0 bases from J, the gap between germline ends came to 9 bases. In germline, CDR1 is SGHNT, CDR2 YENEEA. The CDR3 loop is CASSLSDSTDTQYF. CDR3 DNA sequence: TGTGCCAGCAGCCTTAGCGACAGCACAGATACGCAGTATTTT.

The J gene is TRBJ1-5, the V gene TRBV6-6; possibly TRBD1 for D (5 bases). The V gene's germline CDR1 is MNHNY and CDR2 SVGAGI (reference sequence). Trimming cost V 5 bases and J 7 bases, with 15 bases left between them. This CDR3 has 14 amino acids. CDR3 region: CASSTQVKAQPQHF. CDR3 in DNA: TGTGCCAGCAGTACACAGGTGAAGGCCCAGCCCCAGCATTTT.

The chain carries TRBV10-2 and TRBJ2-5; weak D call: TRBD1 (5 bases). CDR1 WSHSY and CDR2 SAAADI come from the germline V gene. Trimming took off 4 bases at V and 4 bases at J, with 16 bases between the two ends. CDR3 length: 15 residues. The CDR3 sequence is CASSALSRATETQYF. In DNA, the CDR3 is TGCGCCAGCAGTGCCCTCAGCAGGGCCACAGAGACCCAGTACTTC.

The chain recombines TRBV7-2 with TRBJ1-2; TRBD1 agrees at 8 bases. V was clipped by 5 bases and J by 6 bases; unmatched bases: 8. Germline lookup yields CDR1 SGHTA and CDR2 FQGNSA. CDR3 length equals 14 residues. This CDR3 is CASSTRTGIDGYTF. The CDR3, as DNA: TGTGCCAGCAGCACCCGGACAGGGATCGATGGCTACACCTTC.

Regarding this clone: The germline gene is not matched at one end of the junction; a read error may be the cause. V is TRBV3-1 (or the pseudogene TRBV3-2) and J is TRBJ2-5; TRBD1 might be the D (7 bases). The germline V gene encodes CDR1 LGHDT and CDR2 YNNKEL (reference sequence). The CDR3 contains 11 residues. CDR3 in DNA: TGTGCCAGCACGGGGGAGGACAGGATGGACTTC. Protein sequence: CASTGEDRMDF.

The table lists this clone with a few counts. CDR3 region: CASSVETSGNEQFF. CDR3 sequence (DNA): TGTGCCAGCAGCGTAGAAACTAGCGGCAATGAGCAGTTCTTC. The chain uses TRBV9 and TRBJ2-1; TRBD2 matches 8 bases. The ends lost 0 bases at V and 6 bases at J; junction bases unmatched: 2. The CDR3 is made up of 14 amino acids. Germline V gene sequence: CDR1 SGDLS, CDR2 YYNGEE.

This chain links TRBV6-1 with TRBJ2-5, with 11 bases lining up with TRBD2. This CDR3 has 15 residues. Germline V CDR1 and CDR2: MNHNS, SASEGT. V shed 2 bases and J 4 bases; nucleotides not matched to a gene: 3. The DNA for the CDR3 is TGTGCCAGCAGTGAACAAGGACTAGCGGGAGAGACCCAGTACTTC. Encoded protein: CASSEQGLAGETQYF.

V and J are TRBV5-4 and TRBJ2-1; D perhaps matches TRBD2 (5 bases). The germline CDR1 and CDR2 sequences are SGHNT and YYREEE (reference sequence). Trimming left V 3 bases short and J 0 bases short, with 16 bases between. This CDR3 spans 17 amino acids. The CDR3 DNA is TGTGCCAGCAGCTCAGGACCTGTTGGACTCTCCTACAATGAGCAGTTCTTC. Its protein is CASSSGPVGLSYNEQFF. The full variable domain, completed using reference TRBV5-4 and TRBJ2-1, is ETGVTQSPTHLIKTRGQQVTLRCSSQSGHNTVSWYQQALGQGPQFIFQYYREEENGRGNFPPRFSGLQFPNYSSELNVNALELDDSALYLCASSSGPVGLSYNEQFFGPGTRLTVL.

This clone was picked up a small number of times. The chain combines TRBV6-5 with TRBJ1-1; D is uncertain. This CDR3 contains 15 residues. CDR1 is MNHEY and CDR2 is SVGAGI in the germline V gene. The V and J ends lost 5 bases and 2 bases respectively, with 15 bases between them. CDR3 in DNA: TGTGCCAGCAGTCCTCCCCGGGCGGGCAACACTGAAGCTTTCTTT. Its translation is CASSPPRAGNTEAFF.